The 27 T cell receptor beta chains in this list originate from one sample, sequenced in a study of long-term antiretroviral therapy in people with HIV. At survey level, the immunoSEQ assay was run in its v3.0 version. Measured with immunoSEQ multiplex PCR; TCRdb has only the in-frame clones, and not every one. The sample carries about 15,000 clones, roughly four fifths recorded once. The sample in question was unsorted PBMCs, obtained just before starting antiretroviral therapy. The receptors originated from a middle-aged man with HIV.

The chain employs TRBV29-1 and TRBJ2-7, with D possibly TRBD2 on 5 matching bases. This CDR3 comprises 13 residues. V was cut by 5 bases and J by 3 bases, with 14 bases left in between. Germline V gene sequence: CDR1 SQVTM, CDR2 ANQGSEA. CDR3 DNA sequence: TGCAGCGTTTTTGGAGGAATACTCTACGAGCAGTACTTC. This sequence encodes CSVFGGILYEQYF.

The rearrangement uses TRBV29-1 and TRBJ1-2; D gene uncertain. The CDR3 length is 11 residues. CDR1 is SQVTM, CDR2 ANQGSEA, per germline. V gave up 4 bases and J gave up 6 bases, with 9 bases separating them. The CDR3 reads CSVGSIDGYTF. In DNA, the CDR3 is TGCAGCGTTGGAAGTATCGATGGCTACACCTTC.

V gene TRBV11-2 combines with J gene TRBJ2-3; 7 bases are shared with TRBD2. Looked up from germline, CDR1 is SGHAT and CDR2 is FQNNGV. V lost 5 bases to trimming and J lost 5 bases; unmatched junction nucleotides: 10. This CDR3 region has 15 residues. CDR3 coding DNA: TGTGCCAGCAGCCGAGGGGCGGGAGCAGTAGATACGCAGTATTTT. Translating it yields CASSRGAGAVDTQYF.

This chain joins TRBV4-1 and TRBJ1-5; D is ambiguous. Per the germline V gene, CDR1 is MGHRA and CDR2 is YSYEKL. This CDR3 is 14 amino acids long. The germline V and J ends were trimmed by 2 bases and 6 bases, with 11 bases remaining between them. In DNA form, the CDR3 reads TGCGCCAGCAGCCAACCCGGAACGAGTCAGCCCCAGCATTTT. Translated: CASSQPGTSQPQHF.

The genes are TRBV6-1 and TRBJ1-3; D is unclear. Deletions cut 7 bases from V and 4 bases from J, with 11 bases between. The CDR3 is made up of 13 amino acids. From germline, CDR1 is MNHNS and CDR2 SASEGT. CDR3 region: CASTVSTGNTIYF. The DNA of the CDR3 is TGTGCCAGCACCGTCTCTACCGGAAACACCATATATTTT.

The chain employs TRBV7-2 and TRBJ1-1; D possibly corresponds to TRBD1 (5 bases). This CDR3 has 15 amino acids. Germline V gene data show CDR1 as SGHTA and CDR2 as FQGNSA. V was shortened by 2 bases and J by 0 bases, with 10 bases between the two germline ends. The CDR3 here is CASSLLGTLNTEAFF. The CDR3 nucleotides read TGTGCCAGCAGCTTATTAGGGACCTTGAACACTGAAGCTTTCTTT.

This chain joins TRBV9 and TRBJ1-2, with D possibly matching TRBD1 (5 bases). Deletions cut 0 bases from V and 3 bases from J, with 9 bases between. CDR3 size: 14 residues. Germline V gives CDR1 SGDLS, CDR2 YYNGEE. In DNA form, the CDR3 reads TGTGCCAGCAGCGTAGGCAGGGATGACTATGGCTACACCTTC. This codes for CASSVGRDDYGYTF. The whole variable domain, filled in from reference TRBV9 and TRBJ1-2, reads DSGVTQTPKHLITATGQRVTLRCSPRSGDLSVYWYQQSLDQGLQFLIQYYNGEERAKGNILERFSAQQFPDLHSELNLSSLELGDSALYFCASSVGRDDYGYTFGSGTRLTVV.

CDR3 sequence (DNA): TGTGCCAGCAGATTCTACCCTAACTATGGCTACACCTTC. It specifies CASRFYPNYGYTF. V and J are TRBV5-4 and TRBJ1-2; D remains unclear. From germline, CDR1 is SGHNT and CDR2 YYREEE (reference sequence). The CDR3 spans 13 residues. V lost 5 bases and J 0 bases, leaving 8 bases between the germline ends.

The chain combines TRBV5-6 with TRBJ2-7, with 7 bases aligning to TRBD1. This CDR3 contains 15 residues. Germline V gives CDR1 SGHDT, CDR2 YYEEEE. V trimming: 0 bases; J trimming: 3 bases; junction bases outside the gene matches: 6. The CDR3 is CASSLDDRVSYEQYF. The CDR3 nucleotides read TGTGCCAGCAGCTTGGATGACAGGGTGAGCTACGAGCAGTACTTC.

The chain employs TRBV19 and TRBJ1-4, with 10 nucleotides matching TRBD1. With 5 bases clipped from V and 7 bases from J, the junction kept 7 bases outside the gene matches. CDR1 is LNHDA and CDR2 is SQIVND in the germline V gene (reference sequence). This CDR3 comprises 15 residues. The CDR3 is CASSPGQGVSEKLFF. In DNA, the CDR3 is TGTGCCAGTAGTCCCGGACAGGGGGTTAGTGAAAAACTGTTTTTT.

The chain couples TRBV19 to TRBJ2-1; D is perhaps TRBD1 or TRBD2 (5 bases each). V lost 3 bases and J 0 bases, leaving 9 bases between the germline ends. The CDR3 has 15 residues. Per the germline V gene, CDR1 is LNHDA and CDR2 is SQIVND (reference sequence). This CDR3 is CASSIEGSSYNEQFF. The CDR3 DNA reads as TGTGCCAGTAGTATTGAGGGGTCCTCCTACAATGAGCAGTTCTTC. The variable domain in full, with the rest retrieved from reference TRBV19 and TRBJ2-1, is DGGITQSPKYLFRKEGQNVTLSCEQNLNHDAMYWYRQDPGQGLRLIYYSQIVNDFQKGDIAEGYSVSREKKESFPLTVTSAQKNPTAFYLCASSIEGSSYNEQFFGPGTRLTVL.

For the CDR3, the DNA is TGTGCCAGCAGCTCCGGGACAGGGACCTACGAGCAGTACTTC. It encodes CASSSGTGTYEQYF. The chain has TRBV7-9 and TRBJ2-7; 9 bases line up with TRBD1. Per the germline V gene, CDR1 is SEHNR and CDR2 is FQNEAQ (reference sequence). CDR3 length equals 14 residues. The V gene end was trimmed by 4 bases and the J gene end by 2 bases; junction bases not matched to a gene: 3.

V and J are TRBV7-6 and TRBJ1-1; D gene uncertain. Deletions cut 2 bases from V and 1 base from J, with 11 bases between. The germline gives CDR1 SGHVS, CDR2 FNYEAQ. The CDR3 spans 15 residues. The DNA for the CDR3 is TGTGCCAGCAGCTTACGTCCCACGGGGAACACTGAAGCTTTCTTT. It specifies CASSLRPTGNTEAFF.

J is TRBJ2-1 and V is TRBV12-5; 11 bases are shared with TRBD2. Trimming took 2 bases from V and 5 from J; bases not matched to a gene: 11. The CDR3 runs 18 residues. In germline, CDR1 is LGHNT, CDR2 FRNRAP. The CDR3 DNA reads TGTGCTAGTGGTTTGACCCCGGGACTAGCGGCCTCTGACAATGAGCAGTTCTTC. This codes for CASGLTPGLAASDNEQFF.

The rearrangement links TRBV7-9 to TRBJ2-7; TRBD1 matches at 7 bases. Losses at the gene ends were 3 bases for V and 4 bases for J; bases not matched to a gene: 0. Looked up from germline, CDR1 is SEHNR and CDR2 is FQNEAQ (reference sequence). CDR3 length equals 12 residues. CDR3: CASSLTGYEQYF. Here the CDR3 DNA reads TGTGCCAGCAGCTTGACAGGGTACGAGCAGTACTTC. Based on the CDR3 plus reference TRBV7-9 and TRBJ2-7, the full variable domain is DTGVSQNPRHKITKRGQNVTFRCDPISEHNRLYWYRQTLGQGPEFLTYFQNEAQLEKSRLLSDRFSAERPKGSFSTLEIQRTEQGDSAMYLCASSLTGYEQYFGPGTRLTVT.

The CDR3 here is CASSEARRDSLTRNYGYTF. CDR3 bases: TGTGCCAGCAGTGAAGCGAGGAGGGACAGCTTGACCCGCAACTATGGCTACACCTTC. The chain uses TRBV6-1 and TRBJ1-2; 7 bases map to TRBD1. The CDR3 covers 19 residues. With 0 bases clipped from V and 2 bases from J, the junction kept 15 bases outside the gene matches. Germline lookup yields CDR1 MNHNS and CDR2 SASEGT.

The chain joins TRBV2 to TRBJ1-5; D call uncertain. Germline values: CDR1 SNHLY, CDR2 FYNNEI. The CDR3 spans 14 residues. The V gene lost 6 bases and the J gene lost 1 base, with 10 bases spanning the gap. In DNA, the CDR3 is TGTGCCAGCAGCCCCCCGGAGAGCAATCAGCCCCAGCATTTT. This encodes CASSPPESNQPQHF.

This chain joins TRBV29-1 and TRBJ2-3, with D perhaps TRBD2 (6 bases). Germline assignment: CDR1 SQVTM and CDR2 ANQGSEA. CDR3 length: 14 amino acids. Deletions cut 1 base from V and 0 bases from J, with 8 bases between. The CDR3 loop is CSVEGRDSTDTQYF. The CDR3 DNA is TGCAGCGTTGAAGGGAGGGACAGCACAGATACGCAGTATTTT.

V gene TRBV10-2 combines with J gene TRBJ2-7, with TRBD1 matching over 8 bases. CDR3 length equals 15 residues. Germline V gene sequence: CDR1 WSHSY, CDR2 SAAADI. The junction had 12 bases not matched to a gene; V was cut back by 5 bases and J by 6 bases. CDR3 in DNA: TGCGCCAGCAGTTATTCAGGGGGCCTCTTGTCCGAGCAGTACTTC. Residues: CASSYSGGLLSEQYF.

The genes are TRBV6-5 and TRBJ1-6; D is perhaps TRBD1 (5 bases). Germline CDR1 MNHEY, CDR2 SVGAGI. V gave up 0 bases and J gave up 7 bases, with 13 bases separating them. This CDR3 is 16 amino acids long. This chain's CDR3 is CASSYSIRGRNSPLHF. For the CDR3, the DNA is TGTGCCAGCAGTTACTCGATTAGGGGCAGGAATTCACCCCTCCACTTT.

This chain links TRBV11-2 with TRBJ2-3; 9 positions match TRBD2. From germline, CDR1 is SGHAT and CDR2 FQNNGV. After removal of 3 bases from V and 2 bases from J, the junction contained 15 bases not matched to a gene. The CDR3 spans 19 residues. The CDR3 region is CASSFSFSGSGGLTDTQYF. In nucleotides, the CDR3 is TGTGCCAGCAGCTTTTCATTTTCGGGTAGCGGGGGCCTCACAGATACGCAGTATTTT.

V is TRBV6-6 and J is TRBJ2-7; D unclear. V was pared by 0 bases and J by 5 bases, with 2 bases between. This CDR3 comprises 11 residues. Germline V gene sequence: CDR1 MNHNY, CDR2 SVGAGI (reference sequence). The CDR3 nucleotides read TGTGCCAGCAGTTACTCGGACGAGCAGTACTTC. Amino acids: CASSYSDEQYF.

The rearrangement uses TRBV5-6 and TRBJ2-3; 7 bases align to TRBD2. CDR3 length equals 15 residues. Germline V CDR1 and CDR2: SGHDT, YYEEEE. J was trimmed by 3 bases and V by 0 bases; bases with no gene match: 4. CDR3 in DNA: TGTGCCAGCAGCTTGGAAGGCGGGAGTACAGATACGCAGTATTTT. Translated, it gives CASSLEGGSTDTQYF.

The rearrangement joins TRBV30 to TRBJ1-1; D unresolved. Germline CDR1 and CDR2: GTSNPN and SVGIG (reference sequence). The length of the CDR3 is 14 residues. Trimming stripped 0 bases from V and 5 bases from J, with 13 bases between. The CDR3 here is CAWSVSEVGTEAFF. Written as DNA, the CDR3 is TGTGCCTGGAGTGTATCCGAGGTGGGGACTGAAGCTTTCTTT.

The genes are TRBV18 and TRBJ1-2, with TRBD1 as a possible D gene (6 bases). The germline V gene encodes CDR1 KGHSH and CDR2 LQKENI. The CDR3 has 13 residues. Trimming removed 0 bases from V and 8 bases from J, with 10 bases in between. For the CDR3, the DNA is TGTGCCAGCTCACCACCTCACAGGGAGGGCTACACCTTC. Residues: CASSPPHREGYTF.

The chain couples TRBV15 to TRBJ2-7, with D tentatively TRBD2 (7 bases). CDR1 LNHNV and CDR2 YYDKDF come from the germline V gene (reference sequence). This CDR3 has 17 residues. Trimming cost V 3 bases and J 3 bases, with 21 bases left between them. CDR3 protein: CATSSTSGRRGLYEQYF. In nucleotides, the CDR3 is TGTGCCACCAGCAGTACCTCCGGTCGGCGGGGGCTCTACGAGCAGTACTTC.

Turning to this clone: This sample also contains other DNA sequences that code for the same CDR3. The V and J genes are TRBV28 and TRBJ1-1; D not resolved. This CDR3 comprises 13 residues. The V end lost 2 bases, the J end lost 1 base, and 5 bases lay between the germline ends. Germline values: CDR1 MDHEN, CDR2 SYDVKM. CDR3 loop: CASSLGGNTEAFF. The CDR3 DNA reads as TGTGCCAGCAGTTTAGGAGGGAACACTGAAGCTTTCTTT.